Included here is one T cell receptor (beta chain) sequence, with context. The antigen is undetermined. The record originates from a study of beta chain features in type 1 diabetes. Study results and caveats: PCR, the amplification step, might favor shorter templates, equally in patients and controls. In cDNA sequencing, cells with high TCR expression could be over-represented. Moderate but significant shortening of TCRB CDR3s was recorded in all four CD4+ subsets from Type 1 diabetes patients.

Every bit of the isolated RNA underwent reverse transcription, so sequencing read expressed TCRB transcripts. The table came from immunoSEQ multiplex PCR; TCRdb's copy has only in-frame clones and leaves some out. The sample carries 630,000 or so clones, more than 13% recorded once. Sorting that relied on CD45RO/CCR7/CD25/CD127/CD95/CD27 yielded CD4+ naive, central memory, regulatory and stem cell-like memory cells. The origin of this receptor is a man aged 18 to 30 with type 1 diabetes. The material sequenced was naive CD4+ T cells from blood.

CDR3 nucleotides: TGCAGCGTACAGGGTTCCCCTCCTCAGGAGCAGTTCTTC. Translated, it gives CSVQGSPPQEQFF. The chain has TRBV29-1 and TRBJ2-1; D is possibly TRBD1 (6 bases). The V end lost 6 bases, the J end lost 10 bases, and 19 bases lay between the germline ends. CDR3 length: 13 residues. Germline V gene data show CDR1 as SQVTM and CDR2 as ANQGSEA.